Listed below are T cell receptor beta chains from one sample, sequenced in a study of T cells after yellow fever vaccination. Each CDR3 protein gets one entry after TCRdb re-called the 5' RACE reads with MiXCR. The sample lists 250,000 or so distinct CDR3 sequences; approximately 3.6% were seen once. Specimen: PBMCs, collected 15 days after the yellow fever booster vaccination. These receptors were taken from a man aged 18-30 years who received the YFV17D yellow fever vaccine. The CDR3 runs from the conserved cysteine through the conserved F or W. D genes are given only for firm matches. Not every row has a clone size; where given, it reads once, few, many or a size class.

D gene,clone size,V gene,J gene,CDR3 protein,CDR3 DNA
-,many,TRBV6-1,TRBJ1-1,CASRPGVNTEAFF,TGTGCCAGTCGCCCTGGGGTAAACACTGAAGCTTTCTTT
-,many,TRBV20-1,TRBJ1-3,CSAGSSGNTIYF,TGCAGTGCCGGGTCCTCTGGAAACACCATATATTTT
TRBD1,many,TRBV27,TRBJ1-2,CASSQRSGQGNYGYTF,TGTGCCAGCAGCCAAAGAAGCGGACAGGGTAACTATGGCTACACCTTC
-,-,TRBV6-2/TRBV6-3,TRBJ1-1,CASSYSGLRMATANTEAFF,TGTGCCAGCAGTTACTCGGGCCTACGGATGGCGACGGCGAACACTGAAGCTTTCTTT
-,many,TRBV12-3/TRBV12-4,TRBJ1-1,CAVGAFEGTEAFF,TGTGCCGTCGGGGCCTTTGAGGGGACTGAAGCTTTCTTT
TRBD2,many,TRBV12-3/TRBV12-4,TRBJ2-1,CASSPGLATYNEQFF,TGTGCCAGCAGCCCGGGACTAGCTACTTACAATGAGCAGTTCTTC
-,many,TRBV29-1,TRBJ2-7,CSVVGDMSYEQYF,TGCAGCGTTGTCGGGGACATGTCCTACGAGCAGTACTTC
-,many,TRBV7-2,TRBJ1-3,CASSPAHSGNTIYF,TGTGCCAGCAGCCCGGCCCACTCTGGAAACACCATATATTTT
-,many,TRBV28,TRBJ1-2,CASSSSGIGDDGYTF,TGTGCCAGCAGTTCCTCGGGGATTGGGGATGATGGCTACACCTTC
-,many,TRBV30,TRBJ1-3,CAWTDFSGNTIYF,TGTGCCTGGACGGACTTCTCTGGAAACACCATATATTTT
-,many,TRBV7-3,TRBJ1-2,CASSPAGIYGYTF,TGTGCCAGCAGCCCTGCGGGGATCTATGGCTACACCTTC
-,many,TRBV27,TRBJ1-2,CASSPAGDGYTF,TGTGCCAGCAGCCCAGCGGGGGACGGCTACACCTTC
-,-,TRBV3-2,TRBJ2-4,CASSQVVRGGHKNIQYF,TGTGCCAGCAGCCAAGTTGTACGGGGGGGTCACAAAAACATTCAGTACTTC
-,many,TRBV5-5,TRBJ2-5,CASSSWTVKETQYF,TGTGCCAGCAGCTCCTGGACAGTAAAAGAGACCCAGTACTTC
-,many,TRBV7-9,TRBJ1-2,CASSNESFYNYGYTF,TGTGCCAGCAGCAATGAGAGTTTTTATAACTATGGCTACACCTTC
-,many,TRBV3-1,TRBJ2-7,CASSQDKEQYF,TGTGCCAGCAGCCAAGATAAAGAGCAGTACTTC
-,many,TRBV5-1,TRBJ1-1,CASSQTTGYGAEAFF,TGCGCCAGCAGCCAAACCACAGGGTACGGGGCTGAAGCTTTCTTT
-,many,TRBV5-1,TRBJ1-2,CASSRAGDETNYGYTF,TGCGCCAGCAGCCGGGCGGGGGACGAGACTAACTATGGCTACACCTTC
TRBD1,few,TRBV12-3/TRBV12-4,TRBJ2-3,CASSLAAGGPDTQYF,TGTGCCAGCAGTTTAGCGGCAGGGGGCCCCGATACGCAGTATTTT
-,few,TRBV27,TRBJ2-6,CASSRYSGANVLTF,TGTGCCAGCAGCAGATACTCTGGGGCCAACGTCCTGACTTTC
-,many,TRBV10-2,TRBJ1-6,CASSGDNSPLHF,TGCGCCAGCAGTGGGGATAATTCACCCCTCCACTTT
TRBD1,many,TRBV7-9,TRBJ1-1,CASKPWTGENTEAFF,TGTGCCAGCAAGCCTTGGACAGGGGAGAACACTGAAGCTTTCTTT